The present TCR beta chain was sequenced within a study of cytomegalovirus exposure and HLA in healthy donors. General study findings and limits: For cytomegalovirus status, the classifier reportedly gave diagnoses with high specificity and sensitivity.

On this clone itself: Its antigen remains unknown.

Sequenced by immunoSEQ multiplex PCR; TCRdb stores in-frame clones only, minus some. Found here are some 88,000 clones, approximately 96% of them singletons; the top ten hold around 0.78%. The trim removed 7 bases at V and 3 bases at J, leaving 12 bases unmatched. There are 16 residues in the CDR3. Germline CDR1 SGHVS, CDR2 FQNEAQ. The sample consisted of PBMCs. The V call is TRBV7-8, the J call TRBJ2-7, with 10 bases that match TRBD2. The receptor was derived from a man between 18 and 29 years old in good health and CMV-seronegative. The CDR3 DNA follows: TGTGCCAGCACCCCCATGGGGCTAGCGGGAGACTACGAGCAGTACGTC. Protein sequence: CASTPMGLAGDYEQYV.